A selection of T cell receptor beta chains follows, all from one sample in a study of cytomegalovirus exposure and HLA in healthy donors. Assay used: immunoSEQ multiplex PCR; TCRdb lists only in-frame clones, some missing. In the table there are under 200,000 clones, about 79% of which are singletons. Sequenced material: PBMCs. All receptors derive from a female donor in good health and CMV-seronegative. Each CDR3 is given with its conserved first and last residue. Fields, in order: clone size, D gene, V gene, J gene, CDR3 DNA, CDR3 protein. The D gene is left open where the match is weak. Clone size is shown for a subset of rows, as once, few, many or a class of expanded clone.

-	TRBD1	TRBV9	TRBJ1-4	TGTGCCAGCAGCGAGGGGGCGGGGTTCATCGAAAAACTGTTTTTT	CASSEGAGFIEKLFF
-	-	TRBV30	TRBJ1-2	TGTGCCTCCACAGAGAACCCACCCTATGGCTACACCTTC	CASTENPPYGYTF
-	TRBD2	TRBV7-2	TRBJ2-3	TGTGCCAGCGGGCTAGCGGTCGGAGATACGCAGTATTTT	CASGLAVGDTQYF
-	-	TRBV23-1	TRBJ2-2	TGCGCCAGCAGACATCGTCAGGGAATGCGGCGGACCGGGGAGCTGTTTTTT	CASRHRQGMRRTGELFF
once	TRBD2	TRBV7-9	TRBJ2-7	TGTGCCAGCAGCCTACTCGGGGGGTCCCCCTACGAGCAGTACTTC	CASSLLGGSPYEQYF
-	-	TRBV7-9	TRBJ1-2	TGTGCCAGCAGCTTAGTTGAGGGCTACACCTTC	CASSLVEGYTF
-	-	TRBV4-1	TRBJ1-2	TGCGCCAGCAGCCAAGAGGGACTCAGGGCCTATGGCTACACCTTC	CASSQEGLRAYGYTF
-	TRBD2	TRBV9	TRBJ2-3	TGTGCCAGCAGCATTAATAGCGGGAGCCTCACAGATACGCAGTATTTT	CASSINSGSLTDTQYF
-	-	TRBV9	TRBJ1-2	TGTGCCAGCAGCGTAGATCCGGGAATAGCGGAAGGCTACACCTTC	CASSVDPGIAEGYTF
-	-	TRBV19	TRBJ2-4	TGTGCCAGTAGTAAAGGGCTACAGGGAGCCAAAAACAGTCAGTACTTC	CASSKGLQGAKNSQYF
-	TRBD2	TRBV11-2	TRBJ2-5	TGTGCCAGCAGCTCCCTGGGACTAGCGGGAGGGGAGACCCAGTACTTC	CASSSLGLAGGETQYF
-	TRBD1	TRBV7-4	TRBJ1-5	TGTGCCAGCAGCTTGGCGAGAGTTGGACAGGGCAAGGATCAGCCCCAGCATTTT	CASSLARVGQGKDQPQHF